This T cell receptor beta chain stems from a study of blood T cell repertoires in COVID-19. Study-wide context: There were acute and convalescent COVID-19 samples, and they came from the United States, Italy and Spain. Nucleic acid was either cDNA or gDNA, and it came from T cells, B-cell-depleted T cells, or PBMCs.

Authors' methods: Amplified reference gene primers provided the basis for estimating nucleated cell counts. TCRdb's table, derived via immunoSEQ multiplex PCR, lists solely in-frame clones and lacks some. V, J and clone size are taken as reported in that table, and D and trimming were inferred from the DNA itself. The sample has some 340,000 clones; around 88% are singletons. This CDR3 comprises 14 residues. Germline CDR1 and CDR2: SGDLS and YYNGEE. Trimming took off 2 bases at V and 4 bases at J, with 10 bases between the two ends. The source is a man aged 25 to 40 with active or convalescent COVID-19. V usage is TRBV9 and J usage is TRBJ1-3; D not resolved. The sequencing input was peripheral blood. CDR3 bases: TGTGCCAGCAGCGTTAATAGAGCCGGAAACACCATATATTTT. Protein: CASSVNRAGNTIYF. The full variable domain, with the rest looked up from reference TRBV9 and TRBJ1-3, is DSGVTQTPKHLITATGQRVTLRCSPRSGDLSVYWYQQSLDQGLQFLIQYYNGEERAKGNILERFSAQQFPDLHSELNLSSLELGDSALYFCASSVNRAGNTIYFGEGSWLTVV.